These T cell receptor beta chains were read from a single sample in a study of blood T cell repertoires in COVID-19. Some clones are missing from TCRdb's copy, which holds only in-frame ones; the method was immunoSEQ multiplex PCR. Counted here are fewer than 450,000 clones, around 90% occurring once; the ten biggest clones make up roughly 1.2%. Sequences were obtained from PBMCs or T cells enriched from blood (not recorded which). These TCRs come from a woman younger than 30 who had recovered from COVID-19. CDR3s include the opening cysteine and the closing phenylalanine or tryptophan. A D gene is named only where the DNA matches it firmly. Clone size is stated in some rows and not others, as once, few, many or a class when expanded.

>TRBV11-2|TRBJ2-7|TRBD1|.
CASSTGTGSSYEQYF
TGTGCCAGCAGTACCGGGACAGGGAGCTCCTACGAGCAGTACTTC
>TRBV20-1|TRBJ1-3|.|.
CSATRGNTIYF
TGCAGTGCCACACGTGGAAACACCATATATTTT
>TRBV2|TRBJ2-7|.|.
CASSSDSHEQYF
TGTGCCAGCAGTTCGGACAGCCACGAGCAGTACTTC
>TRBV2|TRBJ2-3|TRBD2|once
CASYGLAGGPVDTQYF
TGTGCCAGCTATGGGTTAGCGGGGGGGCCTGTAGATACGCAGTATTTT
>TRBV5-1|TRBJ2-3|.|.
CASSLYYRASSTDTQYF
TGCGCCAGCAGCTTATACTACAGGGCATCTAGCACAGATACGCAGTATTTT
>TRBV20-1|TRBJ1-5|TRBD1|.
CSASSGGSNQPQHF
TGCAGTGCTAGTTCAGGGGGCAGCAATCAGCCCCAGCATTTT
>TRBV5-6|TRBJ1-2|TRBD1|few
CASSLGTGQEITF
TGTGCCAGCAGCTTGGGAACCGGACAGGAGATCACCTTC
>TRBV27|TRBJ2-3|TRBD2|.
CASRRLAGRPSTDTQYF
TGTGCCAGCAGGAGACTAGCGGGCCGACCTAGCACAGATACGCAGTATTTT
>TRBV6-1|TRBJ1-1|.|once
CASSEPGLVYTEAFF
TGTGCCAGCAGTGAACCTGGGCTGGTTTACACTGAAGCTTTCTTT
>TRBV7-9|TRBJ1-2|TRBD1|.
CASSSEDRAGYGYTF
TGTGCCAGCAGCTCCGAGGACAGGGCGGGCTATGGCTACACCTTC
>TRBV27|TRBJ1-4|TRBD1|.
CASSFDRVLGKLFF
TGTGCCAGCAGTTTCGACAGGGTCCTCGGAAAACTGTTTTTT
>TRBV11-2|TRBJ2-7|TRBD2|.
CASSLGLELYEQYF
TGTGCCAGCAGCTTGGGACTAGAACTCTACGAGCAGTACTTC
>TRBV11-2|TRBJ1-6|.|.
CASSLTDNLHF
TGTGCCAGCAGCTTAACAGATAACCTCCACTTT
>TRBV12-3/TRBV12-4|TRBJ1-1|.|.
CASSVGGAEAFF
TGTGCCAGCAGTGTAGGGGGGGCTGAAGCTTTCTTT
>TRBV7-9|TRBJ1-1|.|.
CASSGLLNTEAFF
TGTGCCAGCAGCGGACTCTTGAACACTGAAGCTTTCTTT
>TRBV13|TRBJ2-7|.|.
CASSLYSYEQYF
TGTGCCAGCAGCCTATACTCTTACGAGCAGTACTTC
>TRBV7-9|TRBJ2-5|.|.
CASSPVYDRETQYF
TGTGCCAGCAGCCCTGTCTACGATCGAGAGACCCAGTACTTC
>TRBV9|TRBJ2-2|.|.
CASSVRGDTGELFF
TGTGCCAGCAGCGTACGGGGTGACACCGGGGAGCTGTTTTTT
>TRBV5-5|TRBJ2-3|.|.
CASSLGSGLDTQYF
TGTGCCAGCAGCTTGGGTTCCGGGTTGGATACGCAGTATTTT
>TRBV4-2|TRBJ2-3|TRBD2|.
CASSQESVAGTSTDTQYF
TGTGCCAGCAGCCAAGAGTCCGTAGCGGGCACCTCCACAGATACGCAGTATTTT
>TRBV15|TRBJ2-1|.|.
CATSSFLGRSSYNEQFF
TGTGCCACCAGCAGTTTTCTAGGGAGGAGCTCCTACAATGAGCAGTTCTTC
>TRBV29-1|TRBJ2-5|TRBD2|.
CSVETAGLETQYF
TGCAGCGTTGAAACAGCGGGGCTGGAGACCCAGTACTTC
>TRBV9|TRBJ1-3|TRBD1|.
CASSVGTAGNTIYF
TGTGCCAGCAGCGTCGGGACAGCTGGAAACACCATATATTTT
>TRBV28|TRBJ2-3|TRBD2|.
CANSGGSPTSTDTQYF
TGTGCCAACAGCGGGGGGTCCCCAACTAGCACAGATACGCAGTATTTT
>TRBV4-2|TRBJ1-2|.|.
CASSQGGGTYGYTF
TGTGCCAGCAGCCAAGGGGGGGGGACCTATGGCTACACCTTC
>TRBV11-2|TRBJ1-2|.|few
CASSRRTEHGYTF
TGTGCCAGCAGCCGACGGACAGAACATGGCTACACCTTC
>TRBV14|TRBJ1-1|.|once
CASSVFGGVTEAFF
TGTGCCAGCAGCGTCTTCGGAGGGGTCACTGAAGCTTTCTTT
>TRBV5-4|TRBJ1-3|TRBD1|.
CASSLQGAGNTIYF
TGTGCCAGCAGCTTACAGGGGGCTGGAAACACCATATATTTT
>TRBV7-9|TRBJ1-3|TRBD1|once
CASTDRDREVSSGNTIYF
TGTGCCAGCACAGACCGGGACAGGGAGGTTTCTTCTGGAAACACCATATATTTT
>TRBV5-6|TRBJ2-7|TRBD1|.
CASSLTGTGYYEQYF
TGTGCCAGCAGCCTAACCGGGACAGGGTACTACGAGCAGTACTTC
>TRBV7-2|TRBJ2-7|TRBD1|.
CASSHGQATYEQYF
TGTGCCAGCAGCCACGGACAGGCAACCTACGAGCAGTACTTC
>TRBV7-2|TRBJ1-4|.|.
CASSSGQPTNEKLFF
TGTGCCAGCAGTTCTGGACAGCCAACTAATGAAAAACTGTTTTTT
>TRBV5-1|TRBJ1-6|TRBD1|.
CASSPGQGLPLHF
TGCGCCAGCAGCCCGGGACAGGGGTTACCCCTCCACTTT
>TRBV6-5|TRBJ2-7|.|once
CASAVGGETYEQYF
TGTGCCAGCGCGGTGGGGGGTGAGACCTACGAGCAGTACTTC
>TRBV5-1|TRBJ1-2|TRBD1|.
CASSLGDRKDGYTF
TGCGCCAGCAGCCTTGGGGACAGGAAAGATGGCTACACCTTC
>TRBV10-1|TRBJ2-3|TRBD2|.
CASSDVAGADTDTQYF
TGCGCCAGCAGTGATGTAGCGGGGGCTGACACAGATACGCAGTATTTT
>TRBV6-1|TRBJ1-5|.|once
CASSEQLNQPQHF
TGTGCCAGCAGTGAACAACTTAATCAGCCCCAGCATTTT
>TRBV13|TRBJ2-3|.|.
CASSLQRISTDTQYF
TGTGCCAGCAGCTTACAGCGGATTAGCACAGATACGCAGTATTTT
>TRBV6-6|TRBJ1-2|.|.
CASTTEGLLNYGYTF
TGTGCCAGCACCACGGAGGGGCTTCTCAACTATGGCTACACCTTC
>TRBV6-2/TRBV6-3|TRBJ2-5|TRBD2|.
CASSPSGGGLGETQYF
TGTGCCAGCAGCCCTAGCGGGGGTGGGTTGGGGGAGACCCAGTACTTC
>TRBV29-1|TRBJ2-7|.|.
CSVESPWMGDAQYF
TGCAGCGTTGAATCACCCTGGATGGGCGACGCGCAGTACTTC
>TRBV5-1|TRBJ1-5|.|.
CASSFAGLASNQPQHF
TGCGCCAGCAGCTTTGCGGGACTGGCGAGCAATCAGCCCCAGCATTTT
>TRBV2|TRBJ2-7|TRBD1|.
CASSRQGYEQYF
TGTGCCAGCAGCAGACAGGGCTACGAGCAGTACTTC
>TRBV2|TRBJ1-3|TRBD1|.
CASSVDRGPLSGNTIYF
TGTGCCAGCAGTGTGGACAGGGGGCCGCTCTCTGGAAACACCATATATTTT
>TRBV5-1|TRBJ1-2|.|.
CASSVSADYGYTF
TGCGCCAGCAGCGTCAGCGCCGACTATGGCTACACCTTC
>TRBV9|TRBJ2-7|TRBD1|once
CASSVGGQGYEQYF
TGTGCCAGCAGCGTAGGGGGACAGGGCTACGAGCAGTACTTC
>TRBV7-8|TRBJ2-7|.|.
CASSRVGATYEQYF
TGTGCCAGCAGCCGGGTAGGGGCCACCTACGAGCAGTACTTC
>TRBV5-5|TRBJ2-1|TRBD1|.
CASSFRDRVSNEQFF
TGTGCCAGCAGCTTCCGGGACAGGGTCAGCAATGAGCAGTTCTTC
>TRBV5-1|TRBJ2-3|TRBD2|.
CASSSGTSGGGDTQYF
TGCGCCAGCAGCTCCGGGACTAGCGGGGGTGGAGATACGCAGTATTTT
>TRBV5-4|TRBJ2-7|TRBD1|.
CASSLGDRSEQYF
TGTGCCAGCAGCTTGGGGGACAGGAGCGAGCAGTACTTC
>TRBV4-2|TRBJ2-7|.|.
CASSQHPSDLPLYEQYF
TGTGCCAGCAGCCAACATCCTAGCGATCTCCCCCTCTACGAGCAGTACTTC
>TRBV28|TRBJ2-3|.|.
CASSLMGPRTDTQYF
TGTGCCAGCAGTTTGATGGGGCCACGCACAGATACGCAGTATTTT
>TRBV19|TRBJ1-4|TRBD1|.
CASSPRQGDVEKLFF
TGTGCCAGTAGTCCCAGACAGGGCGACGTTGAAAAACTGTTTTTT
>TRBV9|TRBJ1-1|TRBD1|once
CASSVTGVMNTEAFF
TGTGCCAGCAGCGTGACAGGGGTAATGAACACTGAAGCTTTCTTT
>TRBV15|TRBJ1-1|.|.
CATSKFPQGWTEAFF
TGTGCCACCAGCAAATTCCCCCAGGGATGGACTGAAGCTTTCTTT
>TRBV12-3/TRBV12-4|TRBJ1-1|TRBD1|.
CASIEDRVPEAFF
TGTGCCAGTATTGAAGACAGGGTCCCTGAAGCTTTCTTT
>TRBV12-3/TRBV12-4|TRBJ2-2|.|.
CATRGTNTGELFF
TGTGCCACCCGCGGAACGAACACCGGGGAGCTGTTTTTT
>TRBV30|TRBJ1-2|.|.
CAWRQNYGYTF
TGTGCCTGGAGACAGAACTATGGCTACACCTTC